This T cell receptor (beta chain) came from a study of T-cell reconstitution after alpha-beta-depleted transplantation in children. Study-wide results and limits: Some patients showed high day-60 TCRbeta diversity, which derived from surviving recipient T cells and thymic progenitors. It was newly produced T cells that mostly accounted for T-cell counts and diversity one year after transplant. About two months after transplant, alpha-beta T cells reportedly came from several hundred expanded graft clones.

This clonotype was seen more than once but under ten times. The antigen is not known. CDR3 length equals 14 residues. CDR1 is SGHTA and CDR2 is FQGNSA in the germline V gene. The V segment lost 3 bases and the J segment 6 bases; nucleotides outside the gene matches: 7. Molecular barcoding with unique molecular identifiers was used for the TCRbeta library. TCRdb re-derived calls from the PCR reads in MiXCR, one entry per CDR3 protein. The sample includes 700,000 or so distinct CDR3 sequences, around 14% seen only once; the top ten take roughly 0.77%. This chain connects TRBV7-2 to TRBJ1-1, with 7 bases aligning to TRBD1. This specimen consisted of PBMCs, obtained before TCRalphabeta/CD19-depleted stem cell transplant. The receptor's source is a girl aged 2 to 10 with congenital amegakaryocytic thrombocytopenia, due to receive a stem cell transplant. CDR3 nucleotide sequence: TGTGCCAGCAGCTTGGACTCAGGGGGGGCTGAAGCTTTCTTT. Residues: CASSLDSGGAEAFF.